The next 21 T cell receptor beta chains were all read from a single sample in a study of early T cells in non-severe SARS-CoV-2 infection. TCRdb used MiXCR to reprocess the 5' RACE reads, holding one entry per CDR3 protein. The sample carries 95,000 to 100,000 distinct CDR3 sequences, around 14% recorded once. The source material was whole blood. The source is an adult who was a healthcare worker with PCR-confirmed SARS-CoV-2 infection or an uninfected control (not recorded which).

This clonotype came up many times. The genes are TRBV20-1 and TRBJ1-5, with D uncertain. CDR1 and CDR2 from the germline V gene are DFQATT and SNEGSKA (reference sequence). Trimming took off 3 bases at V and 5 bases at J, with 11 bases between the two ends. This CDR3 has 13 amino acids. The CDR3 region is CSARRLSDQPQHF. CDR3 bases: TGCAGTGCTAGGCGGTTATCTGATCAGCCCCAGCATTTT.

This clonotype appeared many times. The V gene is TRBV7-9, the J gene TRBJ2-4; D is unresolved. CDR1 and CDR2 from the germline V gene are SEHNR and FQNEAQ (reference sequence). Trimming took 1 base from V and 6 from J, leaving 10 bases between them. The length of the CDR3 is 14 residues. CDR3 sequence: CASSLVGSRNIQYF. CDR3 DNA: TGTGCCAGCAGCTTAGTCGGTAGCCGAAACATTCAGTACTTC.

The chain recombines TRBV6-5 with TRBJ1-2, with 7 bases identical to TRBD1. The V gene end was trimmed by 6 bases and the J gene end by 1 base; junction bases not matched to a gene: 8. The CDR3 runs to 15 residues. Germline CDR1 reads MNHEY; CDR2 reads SVGAGI. The CDR3 sequence is CASRKDRDGNYGYTF. Here the CDR3 DNA reads TGTGCCAGCAGAAAAGACAGGGACGGTAACTATGGCTACACCTTC.

This clonotype was seen a handful of times. V gene TRBV7-6 combines with J gene TRBJ2-3; D is unresolved. In germline, CDR1 is SGHVS, CDR2 FNYEAQ. Trimming removed 1 base at V and 4 bases at J, with 9 bases between. CDR3 length equals 14 residues. The CDR3 is CASSLGLTSDTQYF. The CDR3 bases are TGTGCCAGCAGCTTAGGACTGACCTCAGATACGCAGTATTTT.

The chain recombines TRBV21-1 with TRBJ1-6. TRBV21-1 is recorded as a pseudogene. The CDR3 totals 17 residues. DNA of the CDR3: TGTGCCAGCAGCAAAGGCTCCCGTGGGGGTGGGAATTCACCCCTCCACTTT. Translated: CASSKGSRGGGNSPLHF.

This clonotype was recorded many times. The J gene is TRBJ2-5, the V gene TRBV7-2; TRBD2 matches 10 bases. Unmatched junction bases numbered 1, after V lost 4 bases and J lost 2 bases. CDR1 is SGHTA, CDR2 FQGNSA, per germline. The CDR3 is made up of 14 amino acids. CDR3 protein: CASSWTSGQETQYF. DNA for the CDR3: TGTGCCAGCAGCTGGACTAGCGGACAAGAGACCCAGTACTTC.

The chain carries TRBV4-1 and TRBJ2-7; perhaps TRBD1 as D (5 bases). The germline CDR1 and CDR2 sequences are MGHRA and YSYEKL. V was pared by 0 bases and J by 2 bases, with 8 bases between. The CDR3 is 14 amino acids. CDR3 coding DNA: TGCGCCAGCAGCCAAGATTCCAGGGCCTACGAGCAGTACTTC. Translation gives CASSQDSRAYEQYF.

V gene TRBV29-1 combines with J gene TRBJ2-1; the D gene is possibly TRBD2 (5 bases). The germline V gene has CDR1 SQVTM and CDR2 ANQGSEA. Trimming took off 2 bases at V and 5 bases at J, with 10 bases between the two ends. This CDR3 is built from 13 residues. The DNA for the CDR3 is TGCAGCGTTGAACGGTGGGGAGACAATGAGCAGTTCTTC. Translation: CSVERWGDNEQFF.

The V call is TRBV10-1, the J call TRBJ2-2; no definite D call. The CDR3 is made up of 16 amino acids. Germline V CDR1 and CDR2: WNHNN, SYGVQD (reference sequence). The V end was cut by 4 bases, the J end by 1 base, with 13 bases between. The CDR3 spells CASSGGSTRNTGELFF. CDR3 DNA: TGCGCCAGCAGTGGGGGTTCGACACGGAACACCGGGGAGCTGTTTTTT.

The CDR3 DNA reads as TGTGCCAGCAGCTTGGGAGGCGCTCATGGAAACACCATATATTTT. Its translation: CASSLGGAHGNTIYF. The chain carries TRBV5-6 and TRBJ1-3; no firm D call. Trimming stripped 0 bases from V and 3 bases from J, with 10 bases between. Germline loops: CDR1 SGHDT, CDR2 YYEEEE. The CDR3 extends over 15 amino acids.

The table lists this clonotype with a few counts. The chain couples TRBV28 to TRBJ2-3, with unresolved D. The V end was cut by 6 bases, the J end by 3 bases, with 10 bases between. Germline CDR1 and CDR2: MDHEN and SYDVKM. The CDR3 runs 13 residues. CDR3 loop: CASSLQRTDTQYF. For the CDR3, the DNA is TGTGCCAGCAGCCTCCAAAGGACAGATACGCAGTATTTT.

The chain carries TRBV7-9 and TRBJ2-3, with TRBD1 matching 8 bases. Germline CDR1 and CDR2: SEHNR and FQNEAQ (reference sequence). With 6 bases clipped from V and 6 bases from J, the junction kept 5 bases outside the gene matches. The CDR3 totals 13 residues. The CDR3 nucleotides read TGTGCCAGCAGTCCAGGGGGCGCGGATACGCAGTATTTT. Encoded protein: CASSPGGADTQYF.

In this sample, this clonotype turned up many times. The chain carries TRBV7-6 and TRBJ1-1; possible D gene TRBD1, 5 bases. The CDR3 covers 14 residues. The V gene lost 2 bases and the J gene lost 3 bases, with 10 bases spanning the gap. Germline loops: CDR1 SGHVS, CDR2 FNYEAQ. The CDR3, as DNA: TGTGCCAGCAGCTTAAAAGGGGAGTACACTGAAGCTTTCTTT. Translated: CASSLKGEYTEAFF.

Ten or more counts support this clonotype. The chain combines TRBV28 with TRBJ2-3; D gene ambiguous. CDR1 MDHEN and CDR2 SYDVKM come from the germline V gene. Trimming shortened V by 6 bases and J by 2 bases, and 9 bases separated the two germline ends. This CDR3 is 13 amino acids long. This chain's CDR3 is CASSPSTTDTQYF. CDR3 nucleotide sequence: TGTGCCAGCAGCCCCTCCACCACAGATACGCAGTATTTT. Full variable domain (rest looked up from reference TRBV28 and TRBJ2-3): DVKVTQSSRYLVKRTGEKVFLECVQDMDHENMFWYRQDPGLGLRLIYFSYDVKMKEKGDIPEGYSVSREKKERFSLILESASTNQTSMYLCASSPSTTDTQYFGPGTRLTVL.

This clonotype has more than one count but fewer than ten. The gene calls are TRBV4-2 and TRBJ2-4, with 10 positions matching TRBD1. V shed 1 base and J 5 bases; nucleotides not matched to a gene: 2. From germline, CDR1 is LGHNA and CDR2 YNFKEQ. CDR3 size: 15 residues. The CDR3 here is CASSQVGTGENIQYF. Here the CDR3 DNA reads TGTGCCAGCAGCCAAGTAGGGACAGGGGAAAACATTCAGTACTTC.

This clonotype was picked up a small number of times. This chain links TRBV11-2 with TRBJ2-1; D tentatively fits TRBD1 or TRBD2 (5 bases each). CDR1 is SGHAT and CDR2 is FQNNGV in the germline V gene. The CDR3 is 17 amino acids. V gave up 2 bases and J gave up 5 bases, with 19 bases separating them. The CDR3 protein is CASSLLSLRGINNEQFF. Here the CDR3 DNA reads TGTGCCAGCAGCTTATTATCCCTCCGGGGCATCAACAATGAGCAGTTCTTC.

Comment on this clonotype: One end of the junction fails to match germline, which may point to a read error. The CDR3, as DNA: TGCGCCAGCAGCGTGGGGGGTGACACTGAAGTTTTCTTT. Encoded protein: CASSVGGDTEVFF. The chain uses TRBV5-1 and TRBJ1-1, with D maybe TRBD1 (5 bases). This CDR3 has 13 amino acids. The germline CDR1 and CDR2 sequences are SGHRS and YFSETQ.

This clonotype was detected ten times or more. The chain is built from TRBV7-6 and TRBJ2-2; a weak D match, TRBD1 (6 bases). Germline CDR1 reads SGHVS; CDR2 reads FNYEAQ. The CDR3 covers 13 residues. Between the trimmed V and J ends, which lost 5 bases and 12 bases, there was a span of 16 bases. The CDR3 here is CASSQMGQGKLFF. As DNA, the CDR3 is TGTGCCAGCAGCCAAATGGGCCAGGGGAAGCTGTTTTTT.

This chain joins TRBV29-1 and TRBJ2-7; a weak D match, TRBD2 (6 bases). The germline gives CDR1 SQVTM, CDR2 ANQGSEA. V gave up 5 bases and J gave up 5 bases, with 16 bases separating them. The CDR3 length is 13 residues. CDR3 residues: CSVMGLRVNEQYF. The CDR3 DNA follows: TGCAGCGTTATGGGACTCCGAGTGAACGAGCAGTACTTC.

There are a few counts of this clonotype. The chain is built from TRBV9 and TRBJ2-5; maybe TRBD2 (6 bases). Germline assignment: CDR1 SGDLS and CDR2 YYNGEE. The CDR3 has 14 amino acids. Trimming pared 0 bases from V and 5 bases from J, leaving 11 bases between. The CDR3 reads CASSVGGVAETQYF. The CDR3 coding sequence is TGTGCCAGCAGCGTAGGGGGGGTCGCTGAGACCCAGTACTTC.

This clonotype was seen more than once but under ten times. The rearrangement joins TRBV7-2 to TRBJ1-6; no clear D gene. The CDR3 extends over 18 amino acids. The germline CDR1 and CDR2 sequences are SGHTA and FQGNSA. Trimming pared 5 bases from V and 7 bases from J, leaving 24 bases between. DNA of the CDR3: TGTGCCAGCAGCGATACCCCGGGAGTCCTCAAAAAAAATTCACCCCTCCACTTT. Protein: CASSDTPGVLKKNSPLHF.